This T cell receptor (beta chain) is from a study of shared clonotypes between healthy human individuals. CDR1 is LNHDA and CDR2 is SQIVND in the germline V gene (reference sequence). Trimming pared 6 bases from V and 2 bases from J, leaving 13 bases between. The CDR3 runs to 15 residues. There were only Caucasian adults among the donors, and all lived in Nashville, Tennessee. TCRdb keeps only in-frame clones here, not all; method: immunoSEQ multiplex PCR. This sample has roughly 1.5 million clones, with 95% to 99% found just once. The chain employs TRBV19 and TRBJ1-4, with D tentatively TRBD1 (5 bases). The sample was naive CD4+ T cells sorted from blood. The subset denotes: CD45RA+ positively selected. The clonotype was recovered from a man aged 25 to 40 in good health. The CDR3 DNA follows: TGTGCCAGTAGAAGGAGGGGACCGACTAATGAAAAACTGTTTTTT. It is translated as CASRRRGPTNEKLFF.